Listed below are T cell receptor beta chains from one sample, sequenced in a study of blood T cell repertoires in COVID-19. Some clones are missing from TCRdb's copy, which holds only in-frame ones; the method was immunoSEQ multiplex PCR. The sample holds roughly 69,000 clones, around 91% seen once. Sequenced sample: peripheral blood. These receptors originate from a man in his fifties or sixties with acute or convalescent COVID-19. CDR3s include the opening cysteine and the closing phenylalanine or tryptophan. A D gene is named only where the DNA matches it firmly. Expanded clones get a size class; other rows say once, few or many, or leave the size out.

>.|TRBV18|16|.|TRBJ1-1
TGTGCCAGCTCACCGGGATCTGGGGGGGCGAACACTGAAGCTTTCTTT
CASSPGSGGANTEAFF
>.|TRBV11-3|14|.|TRBJ2-5
TGTGCCAGCAGCTTACAGGGGCCCCAAGAGACCCAGTACTTC
CASSLQGPQETQYF
>.|TRBV10-3|12|.|TRBJ2-5
TGTGCCATCAGTGAGACGGGAGAGACCCAGTACTTC
CAISETGETQYF
>TRBD2|TRBV9|17|.|TRBJ2-7
TGTGCCAGCAGCGTAGGCCCTCTAGCGGGAGGTACCTACGAGCAGTACTTC
CASSVGPLAGGTYEQYF
>.|TRBV2|14|.|TRBJ2-1
TGTGCCAGCAGTGAAGCGTCGGCCTACAATGAGCAGTTCTTC
CASSEASAYNEQFF
>TRBD1|TRBV7-2|15|few|TRBJ1-5
TGTGCCAGCAGTAGGGACAGCTATAGCAATCAGCCCCAGCATTTT
CASSRDSYSNQPQHF
>.|TRBV21-1|15|once|TRBJ1-5
TGTGCCAGCAGCCCCGGACAGGGGGCGGGACAGCCCCAGCATTTT
CASSPGQGAGQPQHF
>TRBD1|TRBV19|14|.|TRBJ2-3
TGTGCCAGTAGTATCACAGGGGTAGGAGATACGCAGTATTTT
CASSITGVGDTQYF
>.|TRBV6-5|15|.|TRBJ1-6
TGTGCCAGCAGTACCCCCCAGGGCATAGATTCACCCCTCCACTTT
CASSTPQGIDSPLHF
>TRBD1|TRBV19|14|.|TRBJ2-1
TGTGCCAGTAGTATCTGGGACAGAAACAATGAGCAGTTCTTC
CASSIWDRNNEQFF
>.|TRBV4-2|16|many|TRBJ1-3
TGTGCCAGCAGCCAAGGTGGCAGGGTAGGGGGAAACACCATATATTTT
CASSQGGRVGGNTIYF
>TRBD1|TRBV5-1|14|few|TRBJ2-2
TGCGCCAGCACCGGACAGGGAAACACCGGGGAGCTGTTTTTT
CASTGQGNTGELFF
>TRBD2|TRBV7-7|16|few|TRBJ2-1
TGTGCCAGCAGCGAACGACTAGCGGTCTCCTACAATGAGCAGTTCTTC
CASSERLAVSYNEQFF
>.|TRBV11-2|14|once|TRBJ2-7
TGTGCCAGCAGCCCGACCACCCCAGGTCACGAGCAGTACTTC
CASSPTTPGHEQYF
>TRBD2|TRBV11-2|17|once|TRBJ2-7
TGTGCCAGCAGCTTAGGAGCCGGGGCTAGCGGCACCTACGAGCAGTACTTC
CASSLGAGASGTYEQYF
>TRBD2|TRBV29-1|13|.|TRBJ2-4
TGCAGTAGCCTCGCCCTCGGGGGGAACATTCAGTACTTC
CSSLALGGNIQYF
>TRBD1|TRBV18|15|.|TRBJ1-4
TGTGCCAGCTCACAACAGGGGGCGTTTGGTGAAAAACTGTTTTTT
CASSQQGAFGEKLFF
>.|TRBV2|13|.|TRBJ1-1
TGTGCCATAGGCAGGGAATTCGGAACTGAAGCTTTCTTT
CAIGREFGTEAFF
>TRBD1|TRBV12-5|16|.|TRBJ1-5
TGTGCTAGTGGTATCGGACAGGCCTATAGCAATCAGCCCCAGCATTTT
CASGIGQAYSNQPQHF
>TRBD2|TRBV14|17|.|TRBJ2-1
TGTGCCAGCAGCCAAGATCGGGCTAGCGGGAACTACAATGAGCAGTTCTTC
CASSQDRASGNYNEQFF
>TRBD1|TRBV11-2|14|.|TRBJ2-1
TGTGCCAGCAGCTACGGACAGGGGTACAATGAGCAGTTCTTC
CASSYGQGYNEQFF
>.|TRBV5-1|15|.|TRBJ1-3
TGCGCCAGCAGCTTGGAAGGGGCGAGGGGAAACACCATATATTTT
CASSLEGARGNTIYF
>TRBD2|TRBV19|17|.|TRBJ2-1
TGTGCCAGTAGTATTAGGACGGGACTAGCTGGGTACAATGAGCAGTTCTTC
CASSIRTGLAGYNEQFF
>TRBD1|TRBV19|15|.|TRBJ1-5
TGTGCCAGTAGTAATCGACAGGGCGGCAATCAGCCCCAGCATTTT
CASSNRQGGNQPQHF
>TRBD2|TRBV11-2|17|.|TRBJ2-3
TGTGCCAGCAGCTTAAGCATTAGCGGGAGGGGCACAGATACGCAGTATTTT
CASSLSISGRGTDTQYF
>TRBD1|TRBV3-1/TRBV3-2|15|.|TRBJ1-5
TGTGCCAGCAGCCAGGGCGGACAGGGGAGGCAGCCCCAGCATTTT
CASSQGGQGRQPQHF
>TRBD2|TRBV6-1|15|.|TRBJ2-3
TGTGCCAGCAAGGTTAGCGGGAGTTGGACAGATACGCAGTATTTT
CASKVSGSWTDTQYF
>.|TRBV11-2|13|once|TRBJ1-1
TGTGCCAGCAGTCGTACAGGGAACACTGAAGCTTTCTTT
CASSRTGNTEAFF
>.|TRBV2|16|.|TRBJ1-3
TGTGCCAGCAGGGGGACTACAGGGTTTACTGGAAACACCATATATTTT
CASRGTTGFTGNTIYF
>.|TRBV10-3|11|.|TRBJ2-1
TGTGCCATCAGCCAGGGGAATGAGCAGTTCTTC
CAISQGNEQFF
>.|TRBV6-5|14|.|TRBJ1-5
TGTGCCTGTGGCAGGACTTTCAGCAATCAGCCCCAGCATTTT
CACGRTFSNQPQHF
>TRBD1|TRBV28|17|.|TRBJ2-7
TGTGCCAGCGCTCCACAATATGGGGGGACAGGGGCCTACGAGCAGTACTTC
CASAPQYGGTGAYEQYF
>TRBD2|TRBV5-1|15|.|TRBJ2-7
TGCGCCAGCAGCTCGTTAGCGGGAGCGGGTTACGAGCAGTACTTC
CASSSLAGAGYEQYF
>TRBD2|TRBV2|14|.|TRBJ2-3
TGTGCCAGCAGGCTAGCGGGAAGGACAGATACGCAGTATTTT
CASRLAGRTDTQYF
>TRBD1|TRBV27|14|.|TRBJ2-7
TGTGCCAGCAGGTTGACAGGGGTAACCTACGAGCAGTACTTC
CASRLTGVTYEQYF
>.|TRBV18|15|.|TRBJ1-1
TGTGCCAGCTCACCGGAATGGGGGCAGAACACTGAAGCTTTCTTT
CASSPEWGQNTEAFF
>TRBD2|TRBV19|16|once|TRBJ2-1
TGTGCCAGTCGCAACCCCCACTCTAGCGGGGGTAATGAGCAGTTCTTC
CASRNPHSSGGNEQFF
>TRBD2|TRBV10-3|19|.|TRBJ2-3
TGTGCCATCAGTGAGCCAGGGCTAGCGGGAGGATCCGGCACAGATACGCAGTATTTT
CAISEPGLAGGSGTDTQYF
>.|TRBV18|13|once|TRBJ1-2
TGTGCCAGCTCACCGTCGGTTAACTATGGCTACACCTTC
CASSPSVNYGYTF
>.|TRBV7-8|15|.|TRBJ2-3
TGTGCCAGCAGCAAACGTCGTACTAGCACAGATACGCAGTATTTT
CASSKRRTSTDTQYF
>TRBD2|TRBV5-1|13|.|TRBJ2-3
TGCGCCAGCGAGTTAGCGGGAGGGGATACGCAGTATTTT
CASELAGGDTQYF
>.|TRBV24-1|18|.|TRBJ1-6
TGTGCCACCAGTGATTTAGGTGGCTGCAGGGTGAATAATTCACCCCTCCACTTT
CATSDLGGCRVNNSPLHF